These 18 T cell receptor beta chains came from one sample sequenced in a study of blood T cell repertoires in COVID-19 (dated by TCRdb to the early 2020s). Library preparation used the immunoSEQ multiplex PCR assay. TCRdb holds this immuneACCESS table with in-frame rearrangements only. Some clones are missing; in checked studies, unresolved V genes explain under half, and the rest has no known cause. The sample profile shows a few hundred thousand clones; roughly 86% of them were found once. The ten largest clones take up about 2.1% of the sample. What was sequenced was peripheral blood. Source of these receptors: a woman aged 50 to 60 with acute or convalescent COVID-19.

The rearrangement links TRBV7-8 to TRBJ2-7; D is possibly TRBD1 (5 bases). With 5 bases removed from V and 3 bases from J, the gap between germline ends came to 17 bases. This CDR3 region has 15 residues. Germline V gene lookup returns CDR1 SGHVS and CDR2 FQNEAQ. The CDR3 DNA is TGTGCCAGCAGCGCGAAAAGGACAACGCTCTACGAGCAGTACTTC. This codes for CASSAKRTTLYEQYF.

CDR3 nucleotide sequence: TGCGCCAGCAGCCAAGCTGGACAGGGGCGTTCAAAATCTGGGGCCAACGTCCTGACTTTC. It specifies CASSQAGQGRSKSGANVLTF. V is TRBV4-1 and J is TRBJ2-6; the match to TRBD1 covers 9 bases. J lost 1 base, V lost 1 base, and 11 bases had no gene match. In germline, CDR1 is MGHRA, CDR2 YSYEKL. There are 20 residues in the CDR3.

The chain employs TRBV9 and TRBJ2-3; D unclear. Germline CDR1 and CDR2: SGDLS and YYNGEE. Trimming shortened V by 4 bases and J by 6 bases, and 9 bases separated the two germline ends. The CDR3 is 12 residues long. Written as DNA, the CDR3 is TGTGCCAGCAGCTCACACACGGATACGCAGTATTTT. Translated: CASSSHTDTQYF.

The rearrangement links TRBV6-5 to TRBJ1-5; D remains unclear. The CDR3 sequence is 14 residues long. Germline loops: CDR1 MNHEY, CDR2 SVGAGI. The V end was cut by 2 bases, the J end by 2 bases, with 7 bases between. The CDR3 sequence is CASSYGQGNQPQHF. The DNA of the CDR3 is TGTGCCAGCAGTTACGGGCAGGGCAATCAGCCCCAGCATTTT.

The chain carries TRBV7-8 and TRBJ1-3; the D is unclear. With 2 bases removed from V and 10 bases from J, the gap between germline ends came to 9 bases. Looked up from germline, CDR1 is SGHVS and CDR2 is FQNEAQ. The CDR3 covers 12 residues. CDR3 residues: CASSLTGTTIYF. DNA for the CDR3: TGTGCCAGCAGCTTAACTGGTACGACCATATATTTT.

V is TRBV30 and J is TRBJ1-5; 11 bases line up with TRBD1. The CDR3 is 13 amino acids. Germline lookup yields CDR1 GTSNPN and CDR2 SVGIG (reference sequence). Trimming took 5 bases from V and 5 from J; bases not matched to a gene: 2. The CDR3 DNA reads TGTGCCTGGGGGGGACAGGGGGATCAGCCCCAGCATTTT. Its protein product is CAWGGQGDQPQHF. Full variable domain (remainder filled in from reference TRBV30 and TRBJ1-5): SQTIHQWPATLVQPVGSPLSLECTVEGTSNPNLYWYRQAAGRGLQLLFYSVGIGQISSEVPQNLSASRPQDRQFILSSKKLLLSDSGFYLCAWGGQGDQPQHFGDGTRLSIL.

V gene TRBV19 combines with J gene TRBJ2-1, with 8 bases identical to TRBD1. Germline loops: CDR1 LNHDA, CDR2 SQIVND (reference sequence). This CDR3 is 15 amino acids long. Trimming cost V 4 bases and J 2 bases; bases outside gene matches: 4. The CDR3 DNA reads as TGTGCCAGTAGTACGCGGACAGGGCCCTACAATGAGCAGTTCTTC. It codes for CASSTRTGPYNEQFF. Complete variable domain (other parts from reference TRBV19 and TRBJ2-1): DGGITQSPKYLFRKEGQNVTLSCEQNLNHDAMYWYRQDPGQGLRLIYYSQIVNDFQKGDIAEGYSVSREKKESFPLTVTSAQKNPTAFYLCASSTRTGPYNEQFFGPGTRLTVL.

The genes are TRBV6-6 and TRBJ1-2, with 11 bases aligning to TRBD1. The CDR3 contains 16 residues. The J segment lost 4 bases and the V segment lost 5 bases, leaving 9 bases of the junction unmatched. Germline lookup yields CDR1 MNHNY and CDR2 SVGAGI (reference sequence). For the CDR3, the DNA is TGTGCCAGCAGTCACATACCGGGACAGGGGGGCTATGGCTACACCTTC. Translating gives CASSHIPGQGGYGYTF.

This chain uses TRBV4-2 with TRBJ2-5; TRBD2 is a possible D gene (6 bases). The CDR3 contains 15 residues. V lost 1 base to trimming and J lost 4 bases, with 13 bases between them. Germline V gene lookup returns CDR1 LGHNA and CDR2 YNFKEQ. The DNA of the CDR3 is TGTGCCAGCAGCCAAGGGGGAACTAGCACAGAGACCCAGTACTTC. Translating gives CASSQGGTSTETQYF.

The chain combines TRBV7-3 with TRBJ2-1; the match to TRBD1 covers 11 bases. CDR3 size: 15 residues. Germline trimming cut 1 base from V and 8 bases from J; bases unmatched to any gene: 4. Germline V gives CDR1 SGHTA, CDR2 FQGTGA. The DNA for the CDR3 is TGTGCCAGCAGCTTAATGGGACAGGGGGTATATGAGCAGTTCTTC. Amino acid sequence: CASSLMGQGVYEQFF.

The rearrangement uses TRBV6-5 and TRBJ1-5, with D unresolved. Germline lookup yields CDR1 MNHEY and CDR2 SVGAGI. This CDR3 has 12 amino acids. Trimming took off 6 bases at V and 1 base at J, with 4 bases between the two ends. For the CDR3, the DNA is TGTGCCAGCAGCCAGAGCAATCAGCCCCAGCATTTT. Protein product: CASSQSNQPQHF.

This chain links TRBV12-3 or TRBV12-4 with TRBJ2-7; D gene ambiguous. V dropped 1 base and J dropped 6 bases, with 10 bases sitting between them. This CDR3 region has 13 residues. The CDR3 region is CASSLDAVGEQYF. CDR3 sequence (DNA): TGTGCCAGCAGTTTAGACGCAGTTGGCGAGCAGTACTTC.

This chain joins TRBV28 and TRBJ2-7; the match to TRBD2 covers 10 bases. Losses at the gene ends were 6 bases for V and 4 bases for J; bases not matched to a gene: 3. Germline CDR1 and CDR2: MDHEN and SYDVKM. The CDR3 is 13 amino acids. The CDR3 sequence: CASRTSGPYEQYF. The CDR3 DNA follows: TGTGCCAGCAGGACTAGCGGGCCATACGAGCAGTACTTC. The whole variable domain, remainder taken from reference TRBV28 and TRBJ2-7, is DVKVTQSSRYLVKRTGEKVFLECVQDMDHENMFWYRQDPGLGLRLIYFSYDVKMKEKGDIPEGYSVSREKKERFSLILESASTNQTSMYLCASRTSGPYEQYFGPGTRLTVT.

This chain's CDR3 is CSVDSVPYNEQFF. CDR3 nucleotides: TGCAGCGTTGACAGCGTGCCTTACAATGAGCAGTTCTTC. This chain joins TRBV29-1 and TRBJ2-1; D is unclear. Trimming removed 3 bases from V and 4 bases from J, with 10 bases in between. The germline gives CDR1 SQVTM, CDR2 ANQGSEA. The CDR3 has 13 amino acids.

The chain combines TRBV28 with TRBJ1-2; no clear D gene. V was cut by 3 bases and J by 4 bases, with 6 bases left in between. The CDR3 contains 12 residues. CDR1 and CDR2 from the germline V gene are MDHEN and SYDVKM. The CDR3 is CASSFGAYGYTF. In nucleotides, the CDR3 is TGTGCCAGCAGTTTTGGAGCCTATGGCTACACCTTC.

The chain couples TRBV23-1 to TRBJ2-7; D is possibly TRBD2 (5 bases). TRBV23-1 is an ORF; its function is uncertain. Trimming removed 3 bases from V and 0 bases from J, with 15 bases in between. This CDR3 is 16 amino acids long. CDR3 region: CASSQRAPLSSYEQYF. The CDR3 coding sequence is TGCGCCAGCAGTCAGAGGGCGCCCCTAAGCTCCTACGAGCAGTACTTC.

This clone appeared once. The chain combines TRBV7-9 with TRBJ1-5; 8 bases agree with TRBD1. This CDR3 region has 16 residues. CDR1 SEHNR and CDR2 FQNEAQ come from the germline V gene (reference sequence). The V and J ends lost 5 bases and 2 bases, in that order; junction bases with no gene match: 8. The CDR3 loop reads CASSPEGQVGNQPQHF. The CDR3, as DNA: TGTGCCAGCAGCCCCGAGGGACAGGTAGGCAATCAGCCCCAGCATTTT.

The chain recombines TRBV5-4 with TRBJ2-7; no firm D call. CDR1 SGHNT and CDR2 YYREEE come from the germline V gene (reference sequence). CDR3 length: 13 residues. Trimming left V 0 bases short and J 6 bases short, with 10 bases between. CDR3 coding DNA: TGTGCCAGCAGCTTGGACTATCTTGCCGAGCAGTACTTC. Protein sequence: CASSLDYLAEQYF. The full variable domain, in which reference TRBV5-4 and TRBJ2-7 provide the parts outside the CDR3, is ETGVTQSPTHLIKTRGQQVTLRCSSQSGHNTVSWYQQALGQGPQFIFQYYREEENGRGNFPPRFSGLQFPNYSSELNVNALELDDSALYLCASSLDYLAEQYFGPGTRLTVT.